The entry below gives a single TCR beta chain sequence along with its context. Looked up from germline, CDR1 is MNHNS and CDR2 is SASEGT. The CDR3 length is 13 residues. The germline V and J ends were trimmed by 2 bases and 8 bases, with 12 bases remaining between them. The sample belongs to a study of neoadjuvant nivolumab and ipilimumab in lung cancer. Sequenced by immunoSEQ multiplex PCR; TCRdb stores in-frame clones only, minus some. The sample shows approximately 31,000 clones, approximately 90% of them seen only once. The receptor was derived from an adult with non-small cell lung cancer. The source was peripheral blood, collected after neoadjuvant nivolumab, alone or with ipilimumab, at or shortly before surgery. The gene calls are TRBV6-1 and TRBJ1-2; possible D gene TRBD1, 5 bases. The CDR3 sequence is CASSESGGRGYTF. The CDR3, as DNA: TGTGCCAGCAGTGAATCGGGGGGTCGCGGCTACACCTTC.